This entry lists 13 T cell receptor beta chains sequenced from one sample in a study of human T cells and chemical hapten exposure. TCRdb re-analysed the RACE reads in MiXCR, keeping a single row per CDR3 protein. This sample carries about 110,000 distinct CDR3 sequences, less than 10% of them seen once, and the ten largest clones take 2.5% to 3.5%. Time point described: patch test 2, 6 weeks after DPC sensitization. Stated treatment: therapeutic diphenylcyclopropenone sensitization with weekly scalp DPC. The specimen was whole blood, collected in connection with sensitization to the hapten diphenylcyclopropenone (DPC). The receptors originated from a woman in her 40s with alopecia areata. Some clones in this sample may be carry-over from other donors' samples.

This clonotype showed up many times. This chain connects TRBV6-2 or TRBV6-3 to TRBJ2-7; D remains unclear. The germline V gene encodes CDR1 MNHEY and CDR2 SVGEGT. V lost 4 bases and J lost 6, with 10 bases in between. This CDR3 is 12 amino acids long. The CDR3, as DNA: TGTGCCAGCAGTTTGGGTTACGGCGAGCAGTACTTC. This encodes CASSLGYGEQYF.

There are a few counts of this clonotype. CDR3 in amino acids: CASSGRTSGGAQSSYNEQFF. CDR3 bases: TGTGCCAGCAGCGGTCGGACTAGCGGGGGCGCACAAAGCTCCTACAATGAGCAGTTCTTC. The chain links TRBV9 to TRBJ2-1, with 13 positions matching TRBD2. There are 20 residues in the CDR3. Germline CDR1 reads SGDLS; CDR2 reads YYNGEE. Germline trimming cut 3 bases from V and 0 bases from J; bases unmatched to any gene: 12. Looking up the rest from reference TRBV9 and TRBJ2-1 gives the full variable domain: DSGVTQTPKHLITATGQRVTLRCSPRSGDLSVYWYQQSLDQGLQFLIQYYNGEERAKGNILERFSAQQFPDLHSELNLSSLELGDSALYFCASSGRTSGGAQSSYNEQFFGPGTRLTVL.

There are a few counts of this clonotype. The V gene is TRBV6-6, the J gene TRBJ1-2; tentatively, D is TRBD1 (6 bases). CDR1 and CDR2 from the germline V gene are MNHNY and SVGAGI (reference sequence). This CDR3 contains 15 residues. V lost 3 bases and J 6 bases, leaving 17 bases between the germline ends. The CDR3 is CASSYTTGTPDGYTF. In nucleotides, the CDR3 is TGTGCCAGCAGTTATACTACCGGGACACCGGATGGCTACACCTTC.

This clonotype was observed at least ten times. The chain combines TRBV6-5 with TRBJ2-3; 7 nucleotides match TRBD2. The CDR3 totals 12 residues. From germline, CDR1 is MNHEY and CDR2 SVGAGI. Trimming cost V 5 bases and J 8 bases; bases outside gene matches: 4. This chain's CDR3 is CASSLREGTQYF. CDR3 sequence (DNA): TGTGCCAGCAGTCTCAGGGAGGGTACGCAGTATTTT.

This clonotype was recorded a few times. The gene calls are TRBV10-3 and TRBJ2-5; TRBD2 matches 9 bases. Trimming cost V 6 bases and J 4 bases; bases outside gene matches: 12. The germline V gene has CDR1 ENHRY and CDR2 SYGVKD. The CDR3 has 16 amino acids. The CDR3 coding sequence is TGTGCCATCAGCACTGGGGCTAGCGGGGCCCCAGAGACCCAGTACTTC. Translating gives CAISTGASGAPETQYF.

The chain joins TRBV20-1 to TRBJ2-7; no clear D. With 2 bases removed from V and 5 bases from J, the gap between germline ends came to 13 bases. Germline CDR1 and CDR2: DFQATT and SNEGSKA (reference sequence). The CDR3 totals 13 residues. CDR3 amino acids: CSARNPSTHEQYF. CDR3 DNA: TGCAGTGCTAGAAATCCGTCTACCCACGAGCAGTACTTC.

This clonotype was found a few times. J is TRBJ1-1 and V is TRBV5-4; 8 nucleotides align to TRBD1. Germline V gene lookup returns CDR1 SGHNT and CDR2 YYREEE (reference sequence). V shed 4 bases, J shed 8 bases, and the junction held 13 bases outside the gene matches. The CDR3 is made up of 15 amino acids. In DNA form, the CDR3 reads TGTGCCAGCAGCCTTGGGGTCACACAGGGGGAAGAAGCTTTCTTT. Its protein product is CASSLGVTQGEEAFF.

This clonotype was seen many times. This chain joins TRBV4-2 and TRBJ1-6, with D possibly matching TRBD1 (6 bases). The CDR3 extends over 17 amino acids. Germline CDR1 reads LGHNA; CDR2 reads YNFKEQ. V was trimmed by 0 bases and J by 5 bases, leaving 14 bases between them. DNA of the CDR3: TGTGCCAGCAGCCAAGAAACGGACAGCCTAAATAATTCACCCCTCCACTTT. It yields the protein CASSQETDSLNNSPLHF.

V and J are TRBV18 and TRBJ1-4, with a weak D call TRBD1 (5 bases). V lost 2 bases and J 5 bases, leaving 18 bases between the germline ends. From germline, CDR1 is KGHSH and CDR2 LQKENI. The CDR3 contains 17 residues. The CDR3 coding sequence is TGTGCCAGCTCACCAGTAAAAACCGGGACGGGGAATGAAAAACTGTTTTTT. It translates to CASSPVKTGTGNEKLFF.

There are a few counts of this clonotype. The gene calls are TRBV11-2 and TRBJ2-2; no definite D call. The V end lost 4 bases, the J end lost 9 bases, and 18 bases lay between the germline ends. The V gene's germline CDR1 is SGHAT and CDR2 FQNNGV. The CDR3 length is 15 residues. In DNA, the CDR3 is TGTGCCAGCAGCTCATACGTCTCCCCCAAAAGGGAGCTGTTTTTT. Its translation is CASSSYVSPKRELFF.

This clonotype was seen a few times. This sequence joins TRBV2 and TRBJ2-3, with 8 bases aligning to TRBD1. The CDR3 runs 15 residues. The germline V gene encodes CDR1 SNHLY and CDR2 FYNNEI. V dropped 6 bases and J dropped 6; count of bases not matched to a gene: 11. This chain's CDR3 is CASSVRQGQADTQYF. CDR3 sequence (DNA): TGTGCCAGCAGCGTCCGACAGGGGCAGGCGGATACGCAGTATTTT.

The V call is TRBV3-1, the J call TRBJ2-3; D is unclear. The V end lost 0 bases, the J end lost 2 bases, and 9 bases lay between the germline ends. CDR1 and CDR2 from the germline V gene are LGHDT and YNNKEL (reference sequence). This CDR3 is built from 15 residues. In DNA, the CDR3 is TGTGCCAGCAGCCAAGACCCAAGACTCACAGATACGCAGTATTTT. Translated: CASSQDPRLTDTQYF.

This clonotype showed up just a few times. This chain joins TRBV10-3 and TRBJ2-1, with D possibly being TRBD2 (5 bases). Germline V gene sequence: CDR1 ENHRY, CDR2 SYGVKD. V was shortened by 8 bases and J by 0 bases, with 11 bases between the two germline ends. The CDR3 has 14 residues. CDR3 bases: TGTGCCATCCGAGACTACGGCTCCTACAATGAGCAGTTCTTC. This translates into CAIRDYGSYNEQFF.